Below, 20 T cell receptor beta chains from the same sample are listed, as sequenced in a study of blood T cell repertoires in COVID-19. Assay used: immunoSEQ multiplex PCR; TCRdb lists only in-frame clones, some missing. The top ten clones hold about 1.1% of a sample with some 190,000 clones, around 85% of them seen once. The sequenced sample was peripheral blood. The receptor source for this set is a man in his thirties or forties with acute or convalescent COVID-19.

This clone has more than one count but fewer than ten. The chain links TRBV19 to TRBJ1-4; TRBD1 matches 7 bases. The CDR3 sequence is 15 residues long. CDR1 is LNHDA, CDR2 SQIVND, per germline (reference sequence). The J segment lost 11 bases and the V segment lost 5 bases, leaving 14 bases of the junction unmatched. The CDR3 loop is CASSVPQGMLGKLFF. CDR3 coding DNA: TGTGCCAGTAGTGTGCCACAGGGGATGCTCGGGAAACTGTTTTTT.

This clone showed up just once. The chain carries TRBV18 and TRBJ2-2, with D perhaps matching TRBD1 (6 bases). CDR3 length equals 16 residues. V lost 5 bases and J lost 4, with 17 bases in between. The V gene's germline CDR1 is KGHSH and CDR2 LQKENI. The CDR3, as DNA: TGTGCCAGCTCAACGACAGGTTGGTCGGGCACCGGGGAGCTGTTTTTT. This translates into CASSTTGWSGTGELFF.

The CDR3 protein is CAWSTQQGGKAFF. CDR3 nucleotide sequence: TGTGCCTGGAGCACCCAGCAAGGAGGAAAAGCTTTCTTT. This chain connects TRBV30 to TRBJ1-1; D unresolved. Trimming removed 3 bases from V and 9 bases from J, with 17 bases in between. CDR3 length equals 13 residues. From germline, CDR1 is GTSNPN and CDR2 SVGIG (reference sequence).

The genes are TRBV28 and TRBJ1-1; TRBD1 is a possible D gene (5 bases). Germline CDR1 and CDR2: MDHEN and SYDVKM. V lost 5 bases and J 5 bases, leaving 21 bases between the germline ends. The length of the CDR3 is 16 residues. The CDR3 DNA is TGTGCCAGCAGTCCCTCAGGGTCTTATGTAGGGACTGAAGCTTTCTTT. Protein product: CASSPSGSYVGTEAFF.

The rearrangement links TRBV19 to TRBJ1-5, with TRBD1 as a possible D gene (5 bases). The CDR3 loop spans 14 amino acids. Germline loops: CDR1 LNHDA, CDR2 SQIVND (reference sequence). The ends were cut back, 1 base at V and 4 bases at J, with 8 bases in the middle. In DNA, the CDR3 is TGTGCCAGTAGTATAGTACCAGGGAATCAGCCCCAGCATTTT. This codes for CASSIVPGNQPQHF.

V is TRBV7-2 and J is TRBJ1-2; D ambiguous. The CDR3 spans 11 residues. Germline CDR1 is SGHTA and CDR2 is FQGNSA. With 1 base removed from V and 6 bases from J, the gap between germline ends came to 3 bases. The CDR3 loop is CASSLGHGYTF. The CDR3 region has the DNA TGTGCCAGCAGCTTAGGGCATGGCTACACCTTC.

The CDR3 sequence: CATLWGQEGNEQFF. CDR3 bases: TGTGCCACCTTGTGGGGACAGGAAGGAAATGAGCAGTTCTTC. The chain couples TRBV28 to TRBJ2-1, with 8 bases matching TRBD1. CDR1 is MDHEN, CDR2 SYDVKM, per germline. This CDR3 contains 14 residues. Trimming at V came to 10 bases and at J to 7 bases, leaving 12 bases not matched to a gene.

The gene calls are TRBV9 and TRBJ2-7; 10 bases are a match to TRBD2. The junction had 7 bases not matched to a gene; V was cut back by 1 base and J by 6 bases. CDR3 length: 15 amino acids. Germline lookup yields CDR1 SGDLS and CDR2 YYNGEE. The CDR3 region is CASSVTSGVGREQYF. The CDR3, as DNA: TGTGCCAGCAGCGTAACTAGCGGGGTAGGGCGCGAGCAGTACTTC.

This rearrangement joins TRBV30 to TRBJ2-1; D is possibly TRBD2 (6 bases). Trimming took off 5 bases at V and 0 bases at J, with 14 bases between the two ends. The CDR3 has 15 amino acids. Germline V gives CDR1 GTSNPN, CDR2 SVGIG (reference sequence). The CDR3 protein is CAWSRGKSSYNEQFF. DNA for the CDR3: TGTGCCTGGTCGCGGGGAAAAAGCTCCTACAATGAGCAGTTCTTC.

This rearrangement joins TRBV29-1 to TRBJ2-5, with 9 bases matching TRBD1. CDR3 size: 14 residues. J lost 6 bases, V lost 3 bases, and 8 bases had no gene match. Germline lookup yields CDR1 SQVTM and CDR2 ANQGSEA. The CDR3 sequence is CSVDPQGALKTQYF. In DNA form, the CDR3 reads TGCAGCGTTGACCCACAGGGGGCATTGAAGACCCAGTACTTC.

The chain is built from TRBV7-6 and TRBJ2-3, with D hard to call. V was clipped by 5 bases and J by 4 bases, with 10 bases between them. The CDR3 sequence is 13 residues long. The germline V gene encodes CDR1 SGHVS and CDR2 FNYEAQ. The CDR3 loop reads CASSRSWADTQYF. The CDR3 nucleotides read TGTGCCAGCAGCCGGAGTTGGGCAGATACGCAGTATTTT.

This clone was seen only once. This rearrangement joins TRBV2 to TRBJ2-1; the D is unclear. CDR3 length equals 15 residues. In germline, CDR1 is SNHLY, CDR2 FYNNEI. V shed 4 bases and J shed 1 base, with 11 bases lying between them. The CDR3 reads CASSADVASYNEQFF. CDR3 DNA sequence: TGTGCCAGCAGTGCTGACGTAGCATCCTACAATGAGCAGTTCTTC.

The J gene is TRBJ2-1, the V gene TRBV5-4; D is possibly TRBD2 (6 bases). In germline, CDR1 is SGHNT, CDR2 YYREEE (reference sequence). CDR3 length equals 12 residues. V was shortened by 10 bases and J by 3 bases, with 11 bases between the two germline ends. The CDR3 coding sequence is TGTGCCCGGGGGTCCCACTACAATGAGCAGTTCTTC. This encodes CARGSHYNEQFF.

V and J are TRBV5-1 and TRBJ2-1; 9 bases are a match to TRBD2. CDR3 length equals 14 residues. With V trimmed by 4 bases and J by 8 bases, 7 bases remained unmatched. From germline, CDR1 is SGHRS and CDR2 YFSETQ. For the CDR3, the DNA is TGCGCCAGCAGCCGCTCGCGGGAGGGGGATGAGCAGTTCTTC. It is translated as CASSRSREGDEQFF.

The rearrangement joins TRBV27 to TRBJ2-3; TRBD1 matches 9 bases. The CDR3 runs to 14 residues. J lost 2 bases, V lost 7 bases, and 4 bases had no gene match. CDR1 is MNHEY, CDR2 SMNVEV, per germline (reference sequence). The CDR3 DNA follows: TGTGCCAGCATCCGGACAGGGGTCACAGATACGCAGTATTTT. Its translation: CASIRTGVTDTQYF.

The rearrangement joins TRBV28 to TRBJ2-2; unclear D gene. The CDR3 loop spans 15 amino acids. Germline CDR1 MDHEN, CDR2 SYDVKM. V was shortened by 3 bases and J by 0 bases, with 8 bases between the two germline ends. The CDR3 bases are TGTGCCAGCAGTTTTTCTCAGGCGAACACCGGGGAGCTGTTTTTT. Translating it yields CASSFSQANTGELFF. Full variable domain (remainder filled in from reference TRBV28 and TRBJ2-2): DVKVTQSSRYLVKRTGEKVFLECVQDMDHENMFWYRQDPGLGLRLIYFSYDVKMKEKGDIPEGYSVSREKKERFSLILESASTNQTSMYLCASSFSQANTGELFFGEGSRLTVL.

This clone was found once. This chain connects TRBV5-8 to TRBJ1-1, with TRBD1 matching over 8 bases. The CDR3 is 14 amino acids. Germline assignment: CDR1 SGHTS and CDR2 YDEGEE. V lost 3 bases and J lost 0; bases outside the gene matches: 1. CDR3: CASSWDRLNTEAFF. CDR3 nucleotides: TGTGCCAGCAGCTGGGACAGGCTGAACACTGAAGCTTTCTTT. Together with reference TRBV5-8 and TRBJ1-1, the CDR3 gives the full variable domain: EAGVTQSPTHLIKTRGQQATLRCSPISGHTSVYWYQQALGLGLQFLLWYDEGEERNRGNFPPRFSGRQFPNYSSELNVNALELEDSALYLCASSWDRLNTEAFFGQGTRLTVV.

This chain connects TRBV19 to TRBJ2-5; unclear D gene. CDR1 and CDR2 (germline): LNHDA, SQIVND (reference sequence). This CDR3 contains 12 residues. V shed 5 bases and J shed 4 bases, with 8 bases lying between them. Here the CDR3 reads CASSPRGETQYF. CDR3 coding DNA: TGTGCCAGTAGTCCGCGCGGAGAGACCCAGTACTTC.

This rearrangement joins TRBV6-1 to TRBJ2-7; 7 nucleotides match TRBD2. Germline CDR1 reads MNHNS; CDR2 reads SASEGT. Trimming at V came to 2 bases and at J to 8 bases, leaving 12 bases not matched to a gene. This CDR3 has 15 amino acids. The CDR3 is CASSETWLAAFKQYF. The CDR3 nucleotides are TGTGCCAGCAGTGAAACTTGGCTAGCGGCATTTAAGCAGTACTTC.

The chain has TRBV6-1 and TRBJ2-3, with 9 bases lining up with TRBD2. The V gene's germline CDR1 is MNHNS and CDR2 SASEGT. CDR3 length: 15 residues. V shed 1 base and J 8 bases; nucleotides not matched to a gene: 7. This CDR3 is CASSEGVAGARTQYF. CDR3 in DNA: TGTGCCAGCAGTGAAGGAGTAGCGGGAGCTCGTACGCAGTATTTT.